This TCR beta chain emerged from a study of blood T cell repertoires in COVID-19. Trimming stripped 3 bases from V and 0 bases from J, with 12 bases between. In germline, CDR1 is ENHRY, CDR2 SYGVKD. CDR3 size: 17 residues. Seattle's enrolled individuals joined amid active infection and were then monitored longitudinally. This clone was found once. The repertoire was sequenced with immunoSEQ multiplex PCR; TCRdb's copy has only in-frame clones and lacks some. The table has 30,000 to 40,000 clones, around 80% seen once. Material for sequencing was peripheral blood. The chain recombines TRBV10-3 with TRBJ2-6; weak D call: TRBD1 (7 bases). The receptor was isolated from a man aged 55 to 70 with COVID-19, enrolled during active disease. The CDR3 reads CAISDSGGSSGANVLTF. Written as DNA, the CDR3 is TGTGCCATCAGTGATTCAGGGGGGAGCTCTGGGGCCAACGTCCTGACTTTC.